One sample yielded the 25 T cell receptor beta chains listed below, sequenced in a study of monozygotic twins with inflammatory bowel disease. For each CDR3 protein, TCRdb gives one entry from its re-call of the 5' RACE reads, without DNA. This repertoire includes tens of thousands of distinct CDR3 sequences. Material: blood. The receptors were gathered from a human donor with ulcerative colitis or Crohn's disease, or a healthy co-twin of an affected twin (not recorded which).

This chain joins TRBV12-3 or TRBV12-4 and TRBJ2-1; the TCRdb call, TRBD1, lacks DNA for checking. The CDR3 consists of 17 residues. CDR3: CASSFGTLQISYNEQFF.

V usage is TRBV29-1 and J usage is TRBJ2-3; TCRdb indicates TRBD1, and absent DNA this call remains unverified. In germline, CDR1 is SQVTM, CDR2 ANQGSEA. The CDR3 extends over 14 amino acids. CDR3 amino acids: CSASRDRGPQAPYF.

This chain links TRBV6-5 with TRBJ2-1; absent DNA, TCRdb's TRBD2 call cannot be checked. Germline CDR1 reads MNHEY; CDR2 reads SVGAGI. CDR3 size: 14 residues. The CDR3 protein is CASSYSRRDNEQFF.

The chain employs TRBV5-1 and TRBJ2-4; with no DNA, the TCRdb D assignment of TRBD1 cannot be verified. Looked up from germline, CDR1 is SGHRS and CDR2 is YFSETQ. The CDR3 covers 15 residues. The CDR3 loop reads CASSLRLRGKNIQYF.

The chain combines TRBV7-6 with TRBJ2-6; without DNA, the TCRdb call of TRBD1 cannot be checked. In germline, CDR1 is SGHVS, CDR2 FNYEAQ. This CDR3 is built from 17 residues. The CDR3 loop is CASSPISGGTGANVLTF.

This chain joins TRBV12-3 or TRBV12-4 and TRBJ2-5; checking the TCRdb D call of TRBD1 is not possible without DNA. This CDR3 is 15 amino acids long. CDR3 residues: CATSRGGAGQETQYF.

The V and J genes are TRBV4-1 and TRBJ2-2. In germline, CDR1 is MGHRA, CDR2 YSYEKL. The CDR3 totals 13 residues. The CDR3 loop is CASSQVRAGELFF.

The chain employs TRBV20-1 and TRBJ1-3. From germline, CDR1 is DFQATT and CDR2 SNEGSKA (reference sequence). CDR3 length: 12 amino acids. The CDR3 sequence: CSARDTGNTIYF.

V is TRBV5-1 and J is TRBJ2-5; TCRdb lists TRBD1, though no DNA is available to test this call. The CDR3 runs to 15 residues. The germline V gene has CDR1 SGHRS and CDR2 YFSETQ. CDR3 sequence: CASSLTGIQGETQYF.

The rearrangement joins TRBV25-1 to TRBJ2-1; absent DNA, TCRdb's TRBD1 call cannot be checked. The CDR3 runs to 14 residues. CDR1 MGHDK and CDR2 SYGVNS come from the germline V gene. CDR3 sequence reads: CASGGTGGQSEQFF.

This rearrangement joins TRBV15 to TRBJ1-2; the TCRdb D gene call, TRBD1, has no DNA to confirm it. The CDR3 extends over 16 amino acids. CDR1 and CDR2 (germline): LNHNV, YYDKDF (reference sequence). CDR3 region: CATSRDRAGGMYGYTF.

V and J are TRBV15 and TRBJ2-2. There are 16 residues in the CDR3. Germline V lookup: CDR1 LNHNV, CDR2 YYDKDF (reference sequence). The CDR3 loop is CATSRGTAPNTGELFF. Filled out from reference TRBV15 and TRBJ2-2, the complete variable domain reads DAMVIQNPRYQVTQFGKPVTLSCSQTLNHNVMYWYQQKSSQAPKLLFHYYDKDFNNEADTPDNFQSRRPNTSFCFLDIRSPGLGDTAMYLCATSRGTAPNTGELFFGEGSRLTVL.

The chain has TRBV29-1 and TRBJ2-1; no DNA is available, so the TRBD1 call from TCRdb remains unchecked. The CDR3 spans 14 residues. In germline, CDR1 is SQVTM, CDR2 ANQGSEA. CDR3 region: CSVAGASSYNEQFF.

The J gene is TRBJ1-5, the V gene TRBV20-1; TCRdb names TRBD1, which stays unverified in the absence of DNA. Per the germline V gene, CDR1 is DFQATT and CDR2 is SNEGSKA (reference sequence). There are 14 residues in the CDR3. CDR3 sequence: CSARQGASNQPQHF.

The chain has TRBV18 and TRBJ1-5. The CDR3 sequence is 15 residues long. Germline-derived CDR1 and CDR2 are KGHSH and LQKENI. This CDR3 reads CASSPYPPPGQPQHF.

The chain recombines TRBV5-1 with TRBJ2-1; TCRdb returns TRBD1, unconfirmable since there is no DNA. The CDR3 spans 14 residues. Germline V lookup: CDR1 SGHRS, CDR2 YFSETQ. This chain's CDR3 is CASSFGGAYNEQFF.

The genes are TRBV5-1 and TRBJ2-3; TCRdb lists TRBD2, though no DNA is available to test this call. This CDR3 contains 14 residues. Germline CDR1 and CDR2: SGHRS and YFSETQ. CDR3: CASSVGLRTDTQYF.

The J gene is TRBJ1-6, the V gene TRBV28; TCRdb lists TRBD1, though no DNA is available to test this call. The CDR3 extends over 16 amino acids. Germline CDR1 and CDR2: MDHEN and SYDVKM. The CDR3: CASSTVGDSYNSPLHF. Using reference TRBV28 and TRBJ1-6 for the parts outside the CDR3, the full variable domain is DVKVTQSSRYLVKRTGEKVFLECVQDMDHENMFWYRQDPGLGLRLIYFSYDVKMKEKGDIPEGYSVSREKKERFSLILESASTNQTSMYLCASSTVGDSYNSPLHFGNGTRLTVT.

The rearrangement uses TRBV12-3 or TRBV12-4 and TRBJ1-1; TCRdb lists TRBD1, though no DNA is available to test this call. The CDR3 totals 16 residues. The CDR3 protein is CASSFLTGQGNTEAFF.

CDR3 loop: CASSLVRGAANGKLFF. The chain recombines TRBV5-1 with TRBJ1-4. The CDR3 length is 16 residues. Germline V gene data show CDR1 as SGHRS and CDR2 as YFSETQ.

This sequence joins TRBV19 and TRBJ1-2. Germline V gene data show CDR1 as LNHDA and CDR2 as SQIVND (reference sequence). The CDR3 length is 16 residues. CDR3 sequence reads: CASSIGRTNSLHGYTF.

The chain has TRBV11-2 and TRBJ1-4; the D gene TCRdb calls, TRBD1, cannot be checked with no DNA. The CDR3 has 15 residues. Germline values: CDR1 SGHAT, CDR2 FQNNGV. The CDR3 spells CASSSKGQYNEKLFF.

This chain uses TRBV10-3 with TRBJ2-7. The CDR3 runs to 13 residues. From germline, CDR1 is ENHRY and CDR2 SYGVKD. The CDR3 loop reads CAISESAAYEQYF.

V and J are TRBV7-6 and TRBJ2-3. Germline CDR1 and CDR2: SGHVS and FNYEAQ. The CDR3 extends over 12 amino acids. The CDR3 reads CASSSAGNTQYF.

This chain connects TRBV12-3 or TRBV12-4 to TRBJ2-7; absent DNA, TCRdb's TRBD1 call cannot be checked. The CDR3 length is 15 residues. CDR3 amino acids: CASSFSTGASYEQYF.